This T cell receptor beta chain appears in the sequencing data of a study of blood T cell repertoires in COVID-19. Study details: Acute and convalescent COVID-19 samples came from the United States, Italy and Spain. The analysed material was cDNA or gDNA that came from T cells, B-cell-depleted T cells, or PBMCs.

The CDR3 totals 18 residues. V lost 2 bases and J lost 4, with 20 bases in between. The germline V gene encodes CDR1 MGHRA and CDR2 YSYEKL. Original processing methods: Amplification from reference gene primers served as the basis for estimated nucleated cell counts. The table came from immunoSEQ multiplex PCR; TCRdb's copy has only in-frame clones and leaves some out. The D gene and trimming were derived from the DNA, and the V and J assignments and clone size from that table. Of about 24,000 clones in the sample, around 81% were seen once. V is TRBV4-1 and J is TRBJ2-2; a possible D gene is TRBD2 (6 bases). The sequenced material came from peripheral blood. The origin of this receptor is a man aged 65 to 85 with acute or convalescent COVID-19. CDR3 in amino acids: CASSQREVIGSLTGELFF. As DNA, the CDR3 is TGCGCCAGCAGCCAAAGGGAGGTTATAGGGTCGCTCACCGGGGAGCTGTTTTTT.